A selection of T cell receptor beta chains follows, all from one sample in a study of blood T cell repertoires in COVID-19. Produced via immunoSEQ multiplex PCR; TCRdb's table is partial and in-frame only. The table lists a few hundred thousand clones, about nine tenths of them singletons, with more than 8.5% in the top ten. The sample was PBMCs or T cells enriched from blood (not recorded which). The source of these receptors is a woman in her late teens or twenties who had recovered from COVID-19. Each CDR3 is given with its conserved first and last residue. The D gene is left open where the match is weak. Clone size is given for some rows only: seen once, a few or many times, or a class if the clone is expanded.

d_gene: TRBD1
abundance: .
j_gene: TRBJ1-6
v_gene: TRBV2
CDR3aa: CASNRDRGKPSPLHF
CDR3nt: TGTGCCAGCAATCGGGACAGGGGAAAACCTTCACCCCTCCACTTT

d_gene: .
abundance: .
j_gene: TRBJ2-1
v_gene: TRBV11-3
CDR3aa: CASSTGATPYNEQFF
CDR3nt: TGTGCCAGCAGCACAGGCGCCACCCCCTACAATGAGCAGTTCTTC

d_gene: TRBD1
abundance: .
j_gene: TRBJ1-5
v_gene: TRBV6-2/TRBV6-3
CDR3aa: CASSYAGQSNQPQHF
CDR3nt: TGTGCCAGCAGTTACGCGGGACAGAGCAATCAGCCCCAGCATTTT

d_gene: .
abundance: .
j_gene: TRBJ1-2
v_gene: TRBV27
CDR3aa: CASSSRTDNYGYTF
CDR3nt: TGTGCCAGCAGTTCTAGGACAGACAACTATGGCTACACCTTC

d_gene: TRBD1
abundance: .
j_gene: TRBJ1-5
v_gene: TRBV20-1
CDR3aa: CSASRTGGLYQPQHF
CDR3nt: TGCAGTGCTAGTAGGACAGGGGGCTTGTATCAGCCCCAGCATTTT

d_gene: TRBD1
abundance: .
j_gene: TRBJ2-2
v_gene: TRBV5-1
CDR3aa: CASSQGASTGELFF
CDR3nt: TGCGCCAGCAGCCAGGGGGCCTCCACCGGGGAGCTGTTTTTT

d_gene: .
abundance: .
j_gene: TRBJ2-5
v_gene: TRBV7-9
CDR3aa: CASSPRFVSGETQYF
CDR3nt: TGTGCCAGCAGCCCAAGGTTCGTCAGCGGGGAGACCCAGTACTTC

d_gene: .
abundance: .
j_gene: TRBJ1-2
v_gene: TRBV30
CDR3aa: CAWSVQAGYTF
CDR3nt: TGTGCCTGGAGTGTACAGGCCGGCTACACCTTC

d_gene: .
abundance: .
j_gene: TRBJ2-7
v_gene: TRBV19
CDR3aa: CASSAGPRGYEQYF
CDR3nt: TGTGCCAGTAGCGCTGGGCCCCGAGGGTACGAGCAGTACTTC

d_gene: TRBD2
abundance: .
j_gene: TRBJ2-1
v_gene: TRBV9
CDR3aa: CASSVGLAGGKSTEQFF
CDR3nt: TGTGCCAGCAGCGTAGGACTAGCGGGCGGAAAAAGCACTGAGCAGTTCTTC

d_gene: TRBD2
abundance: .
j_gene: TRBJ2-1
v_gene: TRBV7-2
CDR3aa: CASSLDGGVFDEQFF
CDR3nt: TGTGCCAGCAGCTTAGACGGGGGGGTTTTCGATGAGCAGTTCTTC

d_gene: TRBD2
abundance: .
j_gene: TRBJ2-7
v_gene: TRBV6-5
CDR3aa: CASRRTSGEAYEQYF
CDR3nt: TGTGCCAGCAGAAGGACTAGCGGGGAAGCCTACGAGCAGTACTTC

d_gene: TRBD2
abundance: .
j_gene: TRBJ2-2
v_gene: TRBV4-2
CDR3aa: CASSQGGGNTGELFF
CDR3nt: TGTGCCAGCAGCCAAGGCGGGGGGAACACCGGGGAGCTGTTTTTT

d_gene: .
abundance: .
j_gene: TRBJ1-6
v_gene: TRBV11-1
CDR3aa: CASTPSGGGNSPLHF
CDR3nt: TGTGCCAGCACTCCGTCCGGGGGTGGAAATTCACCCCTCCACTTT

d_gene: .
abundance: .
j_gene: TRBJ1-5
v_gene: TRBV9
CDR3aa: CASSVGPDNQPQHF
CDR3nt: TGTGCCAGCAGCGTAGGGCCAGACAATCAGCCCCAGCATTTT

d_gene: .
abundance: .
j_gene: TRBJ1-4
v_gene: TRBV29-1
CDR3aa: CSVAGQGNEKLFF
CDR3nt: TGCAGCGTCGCAGGGCAGGGTAATGAAAAACTGTTTTTT

d_gene: .
abundance: .
j_gene: TRBJ2-1
v_gene: TRBV27
CDR3aa: CASSFIPGEQFF
CDR3nt: TGTGCCAGCAGTTTTATCCCGGGAGAGCAGTTCTTC

d_gene: TRBD1
abundance: once
j_gene: TRBJ1-5
v_gene: TRBV7-9
CDR3aa: CASSLDGQGWNQPQHF
CDR3nt: TGTGCCAGCAGCTTGGATGGACAGGGGTGGAATCAGCCCCAGCATTTT

d_gene: TRBD2
abundance: .
j_gene: TRBJ2-3
v_gene: TRBV3-1/TRBV3-2
CDR3aa: CASSLTSGTATDTQYF
CDR3nt: TGTGCCAGCAGCCTGACTAGCGGGACGGCAACAGATACGCAGTATTTT

d_gene: .
abundance: .
j_gene: TRBJ2-3
v_gene: TRBV5-4
CDR3aa: CASSVGGRASTDTQYF
CDR3nt: TGTGCCAGCAGCGTGGGGGGCAGGGCTAGCACAGATACGCAGTATTTT

d_gene: .
abundance: .
j_gene: TRBJ2-5
v_gene: TRBV28
CDR3aa: CASSFLQIQETQYF
CDR3nt: TGTGCCAGCAGTTTTCTGCAGATCCAAGAGACCCAGTACTTC

d_gene: TRBD1
abundance: .
j_gene: TRBJ1-2
v_gene: TRBV6-2/TRBV6-3
CDR3aa: CASSRNTYDRVHGYTF
CDR3nt: TGTGCCAGCAGCCGAAACACCTACGACAGGGTACATGGCTACACCTTC

d_gene: .
abundance: once
j_gene: TRBJ1-2
v_gene: TRBV12-3/TRBV12-4
CDR3aa: CASSLVNYGYTF
CDR3nt: TGTGCCAGCAGCCTCGTTAACTATGGCTACACCTTC

d_gene: .
abundance: .
j_gene: TRBJ2-2
v_gene: TRBV5-1
CDR3aa: CASSSAGPGELFF
CDR3nt: TGCGCCAGCAGCTCGGCAGGTCCCGGGGAGCTGTTTTTT

d_gene: .
abundance: .
j_gene: TRBJ1-4
v_gene: TRBV7-8
CDR3aa: CASSLELREGAAEKLFF
CDR3nt: TGTGCCAGCAGCTTGGAGTTGCGGGAAGGGGCCGCGGAAAAACTGTTTTTT

d_gene: .
abundance: .
j_gene: TRBJ1-6
v_gene: TRBV28
CDR3aa: CASSKPPEGNSPLHF
CDR3nt: TGTGCCAGCAGTAAACCCCCGGAGGGGAATTCACCCCTCCACTTT

d_gene: TRBD1
abundance: .
j_gene: TRBJ1-2
v_gene: TRBV19
CDR3aa: CASSIDPSGQGDYGYTF
CDR3nt: TGTGCCAGTAGTATAGATCCCTCCGGACAGGGGGACTATGGCTACACCTTC

d_gene: TRBD1
abundance: .
j_gene: TRBJ1-2
v_gene: TRBV4-3
CDR3aa: CASSPTGQGNYGYTF
CDR3nt: TGCGCCAGCAGCCCGACGGGACAGGGCAACTATGGCTACACCTTC

d_gene: .
abundance: .
j_gene: TRBJ1-2
v_gene: TRBV10-3
CDR3aa: CAISESGTAYGYTF
CDR3nt: TGTGCCATCAGTGAGTCCGGTACAGCCTATGGCTACACCTTC

d_gene: TRBD1
abundance: .
j_gene: TRBJ1-1
v_gene: TRBV19
CDR3aa: CASSTGQGDGNTEAFF
CDR3nt: TGTGCCAGTAGTACAGGACAGGGGGACGGCAACACTGAAGCTTTCTTT

d_gene: .
abundance: .
j_gene: TRBJ1-5
v_gene: TRBV13
CDR3aa: CASSLGRGLGNHNQPQHF
CDR3nt: TGTGCCAGCAGCTTAGGCCGCGGGCTAGGCAACCACAATCAGCCCCAGCATTTT

d_gene: TRBD2
abundance: .
j_gene: TRBJ2-7
v_gene: TRBV3-1/TRBV3-2
CDR3aa: CASTPGLGGYEQYF
CDR3nt: TGTGCCAGCACCCCGGGACTAGGCGGCTACGAGCAGTACTTC

d_gene: TRBD2
abundance: .
j_gene: TRBJ2-7
v_gene: TRBV6-5
CDR3aa: CASSSSGYEQYF
CDR3nt: TGTGCCAGCAGTTCTAGCGGCTACGAGCAGTACTTC

d_gene: TRBD1
abundance: .
j_gene: TRBJ1-6
v_gene: TRBV18
CDR3aa: CASSPRQGEDSPLHF
CDR3nt: TGTGCCAGCTCGCCACGACAGGGAGAAGATTCACCCCTCCACTTT

d_gene: TRBD1
abundance: once
j_gene: TRBJ2-1
v_gene: TRBV30
CDR3aa: CAWGQDWEQFF
CDR3nt: TGTGCCTGGGGACAGGATTGGGAGCAGTTCTTC

d_gene: TRBD1
abundance: .
j_gene: TRBJ1-3
v_gene: TRBV5-1
CDR3aa: CASSWTGDGNTIYF
CDR3nt: TGCGCCAGCAGCTGGACAGGGGACGGAAACACCATATATTTT

d_gene: .
abundance: .
j_gene: TRBJ1-1
v_gene: TRBV6-5
CDR3aa: CASSYRGRDTEAFF
CDR3nt: TGTGCCAGCAGTTATCGGGGAAGGGACACTGAAGCTTTCTTT

d_gene: TRBD1
abundance: .
j_gene: TRBJ1-4
v_gene: TRBV7-9
CDR3aa: CASSLTGHNEKLFF
CDR3nt: TGTGCCAGCAGCTTGACAGGGCATAATGAAAAACTGTTTTTT

d_gene: .
abundance: .
j_gene: TRBJ1-1
v_gene: TRBV11-2
CDR3aa: CASSLRSEVNTEAFF
CDR3nt: TGTGCCAGCAGCCTACGAAGTGAGGTGAACACTGAAGCTTTCTTT

d_gene: TRBD1
abundance: few
j_gene: TRBJ1-5
v_gene: TRBV2
CDR3aa: CASGGQRNQPQHF
CDR3nt: TGTGCCAGCGGGGGACAGCGCAATCAGCCCCAGCATTTT

d_gene: TRBD2
abundance: .
j_gene: TRBJ2-1
v_gene: TRBV18
CDR3aa: CASSPVSGTSIGNEQFF
CDR3nt: TGTGCCAGCTCACCAGTCTCCGGGACTAGCATTGGGAATGAGCAGTTCTTC

d_gene: .
abundance: .
j_gene: TRBJ2-6
v_gene: TRBV11-2
CDR3aa: CASSYLRVAGANVLTF
CDR3nt: TGTGCCAGCAGCTACCTCAGGGTTGCAGGGGCCAACGTCCTGACTTTC

d_gene: TRBD1
abundance: .
j_gene: TRBJ2-7
v_gene: TRBV27
CDR3aa: CASSSGQGVYEQYF
CDR3nt: TGTGCCAGCAGTTCCGGACAGGGTGTCTACGAGCAGTACTTC

d_gene: .
abundance: .
j_gene: TRBJ2-5
v_gene: TRBV3-1/TRBV3-2
CDR3aa: CASSQGSIAEETQYF
CDR3nt: TGTGCCAGCAGCCAAGGGTCTATAGCAGAAGAGACCCAGTACTTC

d_gene: TRBD2
abundance: .
j_gene: TRBJ2-3
v_gene: TRBV7-9
CDR3aa: CASSLADSGWHSTDTQYF
CDR3nt: TGTGCCAGCAGCTTAGCGGATAGCGGGTGGCATAGCACAGATACGCAGTATTTT

d_gene: .
abundance: .
j_gene: TRBJ1-1
v_gene: TRBV30
CDR3aa: CARSRGPLEAFF
CDR3nt: TGTGCCCGGAGCCGCGGTCCTCTTGAAGCTTTCTTT

d_gene: .
abundance: .
j_gene: TRBJ2-1
v_gene: TRBV9
CDR3aa: CASSPYYYYNEQFF
CDR3nt: TGTGCCAGCAGCCCCTACTATTACTACAATGAGCAGTTCTTC